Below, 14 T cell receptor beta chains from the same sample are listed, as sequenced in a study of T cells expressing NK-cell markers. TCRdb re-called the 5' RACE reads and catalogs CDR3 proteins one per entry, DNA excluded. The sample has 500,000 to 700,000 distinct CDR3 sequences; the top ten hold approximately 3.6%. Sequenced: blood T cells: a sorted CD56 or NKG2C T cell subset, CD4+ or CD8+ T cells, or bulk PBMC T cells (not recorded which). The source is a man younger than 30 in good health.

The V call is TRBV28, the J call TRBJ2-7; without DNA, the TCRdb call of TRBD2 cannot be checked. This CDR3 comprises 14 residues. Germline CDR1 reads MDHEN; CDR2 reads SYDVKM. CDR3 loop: CASSRSGKLYEQYF.

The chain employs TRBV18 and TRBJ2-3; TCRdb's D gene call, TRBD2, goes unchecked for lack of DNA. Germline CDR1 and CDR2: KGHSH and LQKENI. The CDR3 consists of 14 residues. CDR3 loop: CASSPEVWADTQYF.

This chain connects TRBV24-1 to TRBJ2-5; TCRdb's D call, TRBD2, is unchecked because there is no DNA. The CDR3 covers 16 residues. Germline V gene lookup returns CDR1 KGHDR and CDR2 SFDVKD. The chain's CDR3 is CATSEQTGGLIETQYF.

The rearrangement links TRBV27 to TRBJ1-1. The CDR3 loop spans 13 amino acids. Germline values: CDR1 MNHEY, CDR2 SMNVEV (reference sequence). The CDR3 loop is CASSLRLQNEAFF.

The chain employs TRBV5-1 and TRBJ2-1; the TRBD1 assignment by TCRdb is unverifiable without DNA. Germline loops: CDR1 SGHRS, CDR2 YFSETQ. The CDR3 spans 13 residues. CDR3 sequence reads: CASSSLTGTEQFF.

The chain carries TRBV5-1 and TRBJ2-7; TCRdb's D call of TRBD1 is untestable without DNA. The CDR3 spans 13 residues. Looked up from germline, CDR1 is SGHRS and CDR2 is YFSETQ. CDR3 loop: CASSLTGNDEQYF.

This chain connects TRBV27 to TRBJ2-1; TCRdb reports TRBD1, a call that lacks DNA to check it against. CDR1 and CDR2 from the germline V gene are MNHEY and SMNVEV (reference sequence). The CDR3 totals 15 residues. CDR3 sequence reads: CASSPRLLSYNEQFF.

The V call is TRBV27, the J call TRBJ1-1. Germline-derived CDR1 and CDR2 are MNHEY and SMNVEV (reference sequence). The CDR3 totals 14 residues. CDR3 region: CASRPLAGVTEAFF.

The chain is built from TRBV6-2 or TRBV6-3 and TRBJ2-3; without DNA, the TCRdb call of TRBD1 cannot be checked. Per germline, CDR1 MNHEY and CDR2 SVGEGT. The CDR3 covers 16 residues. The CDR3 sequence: CASPHPGRTPGDTQYF.

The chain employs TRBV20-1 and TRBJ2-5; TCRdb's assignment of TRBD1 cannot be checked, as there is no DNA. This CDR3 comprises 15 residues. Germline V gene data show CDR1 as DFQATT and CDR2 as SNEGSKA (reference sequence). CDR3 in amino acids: CSASDNRQIRETQYF.

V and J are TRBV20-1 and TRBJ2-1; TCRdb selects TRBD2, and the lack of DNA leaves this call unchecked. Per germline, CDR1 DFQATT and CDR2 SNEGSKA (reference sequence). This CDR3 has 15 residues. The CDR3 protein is CSARSGLAGQHEQFF.

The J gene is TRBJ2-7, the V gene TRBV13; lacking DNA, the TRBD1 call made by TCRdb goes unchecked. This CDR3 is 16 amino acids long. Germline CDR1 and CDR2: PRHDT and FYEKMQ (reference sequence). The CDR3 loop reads CASSSTDPDGSYEQYF.

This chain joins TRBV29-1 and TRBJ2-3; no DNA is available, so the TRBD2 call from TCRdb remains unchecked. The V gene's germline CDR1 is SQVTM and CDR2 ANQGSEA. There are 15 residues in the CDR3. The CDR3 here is CSVESGRGVGDTQYF.

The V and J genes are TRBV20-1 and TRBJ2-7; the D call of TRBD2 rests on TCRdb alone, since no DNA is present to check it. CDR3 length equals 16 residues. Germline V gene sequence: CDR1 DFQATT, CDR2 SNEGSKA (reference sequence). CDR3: CSARSDGTAKAYEQYF.